Shown below are 18 T cell receptor beta chains from a single sample sequenced in a study of blood T cell repertoires in COVID-19. Repertoires were generated with immunoSEQ multiplex PCR, while TCRdb's copy carries only in-frame clones and drops some. The sample has 250,000 to 300,000 clones, roughly 86% seen once; the top ten hold around 1%. Sequencing was performed on PBMCs or T cells enriched from blood (not recorded which). Every receptor here comes from a woman aged 25-40 years who had recovered from COVID-19.

The gene calls are TRBV11-2 and TRBJ2-3; 8 bases agree with TRBD2. Germline trimming cut 6 bases from V and 4 bases from J; bases unmatched to any gene: 12. The CDR3 consists of 16 residues. Germline assignment: CDR1 SGHAT and CDR2 FQNNGV. The chain's CDR3 is CASRDTSGRTPDTQYF. The CDR3 nucleotides are TGTGCCAGCAGGGACACAAGCGGGAGAACCCCAGATACGCAGTATTTT.

The chain recombines TRBV7-2 with TRBJ1-1, with a tentative D call TRBD1 (5 bases). Germline lookup yields CDR1 SGHTA and CDR2 FQGNSA. Trimming removed 0 bases from V and 2 bases from J, with 16 bases in between. The CDR3 has 17 amino acids. The CDR3 DNA is TGTGCCAGCAGCTTAGCGCATATGGGAAGGGGAAACACTGAAGCTTTCTTT. Translation: CASSLAHMGRGNTEAFF.

CDR3 coding DNA: TGTGCCAGTATGGGCAGGAACACAGATACGCAGTATTTT. Translating it yields CASMGRNTDTQYF. The chain employs TRBV19 and TRBJ2-3; D not resolved. This CDR3 contains 13 residues. V was cut by 7 bases and J by 2 bases, with 10 bases left in between. Germline CDR1 is LNHDA and CDR2 is SQIVND (reference sequence). The full variable domain, in which reference TRBV19 and TRBJ2-3 provide the parts outside the CDR3, is DGGITQSPKYLFRKEGQNVTLSCEQNLNHDAMYWYRQDPGQGLRLIYYSQIVNDFQKGDIAEGYSVSREKKESFPLTVTSAQKNPTAFYLCASMGRNTDTQYFGPGTRLTVL.

V usage is TRBV5-1 and J usage is TRBJ1-1, with TRBD1 matching over 7 bases. The CDR3 length is 14 residues. Germline loops: CDR1 SGHRS, CDR2 YFSETQ. Trimming removed 3 bases from V and 5 bases from J; junction bases left unmatched: 7. The CDR3 spells CASSSTGVDTEAFF. The CDR3 bases are TGCGCCAGCAGCTCAACAGGGGTGGATACTGAAGCTTTCTTT.

The chain has TRBV7-2 and TRBJ1-1; D perhaps matches TRBD1 (6 bases). Germline CDR1 is SGHTA and CDR2 is FQGNSA. V dropped 2 bases and J dropped 0 bases, with 10 bases sitting between them. The CDR3 length is 15 residues. The CDR3: CASSLIGGVNTEAFF. In DNA form, the CDR3 reads TGTGCCAGCAGCTTAATAGGGGGAGTGAACACTGAAGCTTTCTTT.

V gene TRBV9 combines with J gene TRBJ2-6, with D possibly TRBD2 on 5 matching bases. The CDR3 runs to 14 residues. Germline V gene lookup returns CDR1 SGDLS and CDR2 YYNGEE. V was shortened by 3 bases and J by 1 base, with 5 bases between the two germline ends. CDR3: CASSGTSGANVLTF. In nucleotides, the CDR3 is TGTGCCAGCAGCGGGACTTCTGGGGCCAACGTCCTGACTTTC.

The J gene is TRBJ2-7, the V gene TRBV10-3; 7 bases agree with TRBD2. Germline CDR1 is ENHRY and CDR2 is SYGVKD. CDR3 length equals 13 residues. J lost 0 bases, V lost 9 bases, and 5 bases had no gene match. The CDR3 DNA reads TGTGCCATAGGGAGGGGAAGCTCCTACGAGCAGTACTTC. Protein product: CAIGRGSSYEQYF.

For the CDR3, the DNA is TGCGCCAGCAGCCAAGTCCTGGGGGGGTACACTGAAGCTTTCTTT. Amino acids: CASSQVLGGYTEAFF. V is TRBV4-3 and J is TRBJ1-1; D might be TRBD1 (5 bases). Trimming pared 1 base from V and 3 bases from J, leaving 12 bases between. Per the germline V gene, CDR1 is LGHNA and CDR2 is YSLEER. The CDR3 totals 15 residues.

This chain uses TRBV10-2 with TRBJ2-6; D not resolved. This CDR3 is 16 amino acids long. Trimming removed 2 bases from V and 2 bases from J, with 10 bases in between. Germline CDR1 WSHSY, CDR2 SAAADI. The CDR3 sequence is CASSELEITGANVLTF. The CDR3 region has the DNA TGCGCCAGCAGTGAGCTGGAGATCACTGGGGCCAACGTCCTGACTTTC.

The rearrangement links TRBV7-3 to TRBJ1-2; D may be TRBD1 (6 bases). This CDR3 is built from 17 residues. Germline CDR1 SGHTA, CDR2 FQGTGA. Trimming shortened V by 1 base and J by 1 base, and 16 bases separated the two germline ends. CDR3 residues: CASSLIWGQGRNYGYTF. The CDR3 bases are TGTGCCAGCAGCTTAATTTGGGGGCAGGGACGTAACTATGGCTACACCTTC.

This chain joins TRBV2 and TRBJ2-1; 8 bases align to TRBD1. There are 15 residues in the CDR3. V shed 7 bases, J shed 5 bases, and the junction held 10 bases outside the gene matches. The V gene's germline CDR1 is SNHLY and CDR2 FYNNEI. The DNA of the CDR3 is TGTGCCAGCACCAAGGACAGGGATGGAGACAATGAGCAGTTCTTC. This translates into CASTKDRDGDNEQFF.

The chain joins TRBV5-1 to TRBJ1-1; TRBD1 aligns across 8 bases. Germline loops: CDR1 SGHRS, CDR2 YFSETQ. The V and J ends lost 3 bases and 8 bases, in that order; junction bases with no gene match: 3. The CDR3 is made up of 12 amino acids. The CDR3 loop is CASSWDRLEAFF. The CDR3, as DNA: TGCGCCAGCAGCTGGGACAGGCTCGAAGCTTTCTTT.

The chain combines TRBV20-1 with TRBJ2-3; TRBD2 aligns across 10 bases. Germline-derived CDR1 and CDR2 are DFQATT and SNEGSKA (reference sequence). V was pared by 3 bases and J by 2 bases, with 5 bases of the junction left unmatched. CDR3 size: 15 residues. The CDR3 DNA reads as TGCAGTGCTAGTGTGCTAGCGGGGGACACAGATACGCAGTATTTT. Amino acids: CSASVLAGDTDTQYF.

V and J are TRBV2 and TRBJ1-2; unclear D gene. Trimming took 11 bases from V and 4 from J, leaving 17 bases between them. The CDR3 consists of 13 residues. Germline loops: CDR1 SNHLY, CDR2 FYNNEI. CDR3 protein: CAGQNARGYGYTF. In nucleotides, the CDR3 is TGTGCCGGGCAAAACGCTCGGGGCTATGGCTACACCTTC.

The gene calls are TRBV5-1 and TRBJ2-1; TRBD2 agrees at 9 bases. The CDR3 totals 16 residues. Germline values: CDR1 SGHRS, CDR2 YFSETQ. Unmatched junction bases numbered 7, after V lost 4 bases and J lost 2 bases. The CDR3 region is CASSPGTSSTYNEQFF. The CDR3 DNA is TGCGCCAGCAGCCCGGGGACTAGCTCCACCTACAATGAGCAGTTCTTC.

The V call is TRBV11-2, the J call TRBJ1-1; 9 bases match TRBD1. This CDR3 is 16 amino acids long. The germline V gene encodes CDR1 SGHAT and CDR2 FQNNGV. The ends lost 1 base at V and 3 bases at J; junction bases unmatched: 6. The CDR3 reads CASSLAGTGIYTEAFF. In DNA form, the CDR3 reads TGTGCCAGCAGCTTAGCCGGGACAGGGATTTACACTGAAGCTTTCTTT. Complete variable domain (other parts from reference TRBV11-2 and TRBJ1-1): EAGVAQSPRYKIIEKRQSVAFWCNPISGHATLYWYQQILGQGPKLLIQFQNNGVVDDSQLPKDRFSAERLKGVDSTLKIQPAKLEDSAVYLCASSLAGTGIYTEAFFGQGTRLTVV.

This clone has only a few counts. CDR3 in DNA: TGTGCCAGCAGCAAAGGACAGGCTTACAATGAGCAGTTCTTC. Translated: CASSKGQAYNEQFF. The V call is TRBV21-1, the J call TRBJ2-1; the D call TRBD1 from the table was never checked on the DNA. TRBV21-1 is described as a pseudogene. This CDR3 region has 14 residues.

The chain links TRBV28 to TRBJ1-6, with 7 nucleotides matching TRBD1. The junction had 8 bases not matched to a gene; V was cut back by 8 bases and J by 7 bases. Germline lookup yields CDR1 MDHEN and CDR2 SYDVKM. The CDR3 is 14 residues long. CDR3 in amino acids: CASGLQGRNSPLHF. CDR3 coding DNA: TGTGCCAGCGGGTTACAGGGGAGAAATTCACCCCTCCACTTT.